These 5 T cell receptor beta chains came from one sample sequenced in a study of OX40 agonist ivuxolimab in advanced cancers. Measured with immunoSEQ multiplex PCR; TCRdb has only the in-frame clones, and not every one. The table lists approximately 10,000 clones, about 82% of them singletons, with approximately 22% in the top ten. Sample: CD4+ or CD8+ T cells sorted from blood, taken in a trial of the OX40 agonist ivuxolimab. All receptors come from an adult with an advanced solid tumor such as melanoma, head and neck, liver or kidney cancer.

The genes are TRBV27 and TRBJ1-1; 8 bases fit TRBD1. The trim removed 6 bases at V and 3 bases at J, leaving 6 bases unmatched. The CDR3 has 14 amino acids. Germline V gene lookup returns CDR1 MNHEY and CDR2 SMNVEV (reference sequence). CDR3 coding DNA: TGTGCCAGCAGCCGGCCGGACAGGGACACTGAAGCTTTCTTT. Residues: CASSRPDRDTEAFF.

This chain uses TRBV7-9 with TRBJ2-2; D tentatively fits TRBD1 or TRBD2 (5 bases each). This CDR3 region has 15 residues. Germline V gives CDR1 SEHNR, CDR2 FQNEAQ (reference sequence). With 6 bases removed from V and 3 bases from J, the gap between germline ends came to 14 bases. Written as DNA, the CDR3 is TGTGCCAGCAGTAGGGACCAGGCGGACACCGGGGAGCTGTTTTTT. Protein product: CASSRDQADTGELFF.

The sample holds a few counts of this clone. The V call is TRBV25-1, the J call TRBJ1-6; a possible D gene is TRBD1 (6 bases). This CDR3 comprises 13 residues. V lost 4 bases to trimming and J lost 8 bases, with 9 bases between them. The germline V gene encodes CDR1 MGHDK and CDR2 SYGVNS. CDR3 region: CASSGKGDSPLHF. In DNA, the CDR3 is TGTGCCAGCAGTGGGAAGGGGGATTCACCCCTCCACTTT. Variable domain in full (rest from reference TRBV25-1 and TRBJ1-6): EADIYQTPRYLVIGTGKKITLECSQTMGHDKMYWYQQDPGMELHLIHYSYGVNSTEKGDLSSESTVSRIRTEHFPLTLESARPSHTSQYLCASSGKGDSPLHFGNGTRLTVT.

This sequence joins TRBV30 and TRBJ1-2; 9 bases align to TRBD1. J gave up 8 bases and V 3 bases, and 7 bases lay outside the gene matches. The CDR3 covers 13 residues. Germline loops: CDR1 GTSNPN, CDR2 SVGIG (reference sequence). The CDR3 sequence: CAWRPTGTGGYTF. CDR3 bases: TGTGCCTGGAGGCCCACCGGGACAGGGGGCTACACCTTC.

The V gene is TRBV23-1, the J gene TRBJ1-4; perhaps TRBD1 as D (5 bases). TRBV23-1 is an ORF, and what it does is uncertain. CDR3 size: 16 residues. The germline V and J ends were trimmed by 4 bases and 6 bases, with 18 bases remaining between them. The CDR3 region is CASSPRLGDSHEKLFF. The DNA for the CDR3 is TGCGCCAGCAGTCCCCGTTTGGGGGACTCACATGAAAAACTGTTTTTT.